Listed below are T cell receptor beta chains from one sample, sequenced in a study of cytomegalovirus exposure and HLA in healthy donors. Some clones are missing from TCRdb's copy, which holds only in-frame ones; the method was immunoSEQ multiplex PCR. The table lists about 160,000 clones, around 77% of them singletons, with 0.9% to 1.1% in the top ten. Source material: PBMCs. The source is a woman between 40 and 50 years old in good health and CMV-seronegative. Both conserved end residues are part of each CDR3. D genes are given only for firm matches. Size values are once, few and many counts, or a class for expanded clones, and some rows have none.

D gene,J gene,clone size,V gene,CDR3 DNA,CDR3 protein
TRBD1,TRBJ2-5,NA,TRBV6-6,TGTGCCGGGTCCACAGGGGTAGAGACCCAGTACTTC,CAGSTGVETQYF
NA,TRBJ1-3,NA,TRBV19,TGTGCCAGTAGCCTGGGACTCTCTGGAAACACCATATATTTT,CASSLGLSGNTIYF
NA,TRBJ2-2,NA,TRBV11-3,TGTGCCAGCAGCTCAGGGTGGAACACCGGGGAGCTGTTTTTT,CASSSGWNTGELFF
NA,TRBJ1-1,once,TRBV6-1,TGTGCCAGCAGTGAAGCTTACCGGGGAGAAGCTTTCTTT,CASSEAYRGEAFF
NA,TRBJ1-2,NA,TRBV30,TGTGCCTGGAGTCTAGAAGGTGGCTACACCTTC,CAWSLEGGYTF
TRBD1,TRBJ1-2,NA,TRBV14,TGTGCCAGCAGCCGAGGGACAGGGCTTAACTATGGCTACACCTTC,CASSRGTGLNYGYTF
TRBD1,TRBJ1-2,NA,TRBV19,TGTGCCAGTAGTGACAGGGGTAACTATGGCTACACCTTC,CASSDRGNYGYTF
NA,TRBJ1-4,NA,TRBV30,TGTGCCTGGAGGGGCCTCGACAGTGCAACTAATGAAAAACTGTTTTTT,CAWRGLDSATNEKLFF
TRBD2,TRBJ2-2,NA,TRBV30,TGTGCCTGGTCGCGGGGGGCTTGGACCGGGGAGCTGTTTTTT,CAWSRGAWTGELFF
TRBD2,TRBJ2-1,NA,TRBV6-5,TGTGCCAGCGGGACTAGATTCGATGAGCAGTTCTTC,CASGTRFDEQFF
TRBD2,TRBJ2-7,NA,TRBV7-2,TGTGCCAGCAGCTCCAGGACTAGCGGGAGCTCCTACGAGCAGTACTTC,CASSSRTSGSSYEQYF
NA,TRBJ2-7,NA,TRBV13,TGTGCCAGCAGCTTAGCAACCCCCTACAGGTACTCCTACGAGCAGTACTTC,CASSLATPYRYSYEQYF
TRBD1,TRBJ1-1,NA,TRBV6-5,TGTGCCACCATGGGACAGAAGAACACTGAAGCTTTCTTT,CATMGQKNTEAFF
TRBD2,TRBJ2-6,NA,TRBV10-3,TGTGCCATCAGTGCAGTACTAGCGGGAGGCTCTGGGGCCAACGTCCTGACTTTC,CAISAVLAGGSGANVLTF
NA,TRBJ2-3,NA,TRBV7-9,TGTGCCAGCAGCTTGTGGAGCGGTGCCACAGATACGCAGTATTTT,CASSLWSGATDTQYF
NA,TRBJ1-5,few,TRBV6-5,TGTGCCAGCAGCCGCAGGGCCAATCAGCCCCAGCATTTT,CASSRRANQPQHF
TRBD2,TRBJ2-1,NA,TRBV19,TGTGCCAGTGGAAGGGGTACGGCTAGCGGATACAATGAGCAGTTCTTC,CASGRGTASGYNEQFF
TRBD2,TRBJ2-2,NA,TRBV25-1,TGTGCCGGGCACCCCGGGACTAGCGTTCCGGCCGGGGAGCTGTTTTTT,CAGHPGTSVPAGELFF
TRBD1,TRBJ1-2,NA,TRBV5-1,TGCGCCAGCAGCCCCCAGGGGGCCGACTATGGCTACACCTTC,CASSPQGADYGYTF
NA,TRBJ2-5,few,TRBV5-4,TGTGCCAGCAGCCGACAGGACCAAGAGACCCAGTACTTC,CASSRQDQETQYF
NA,TRBJ2-7,NA,TRBV19,TGTGCCAGTGGGGGGGCAGGGAGCCCTCATGAGCAGTACTTC,CASGGAGSPHEQYF
TRBD2,TRBJ2-3,NA,TRBV18,TGTGCCAGCTCACCTGGGACTAGCGGCCACACAGATACGCAGTATTTT,CASSPGTSGHTDTQYF
TRBD1,TRBJ2-1,NA,TRBV6-5,TGTGCCAGCAGTTACTGGGGACAGGGGAGCAATGAGCAGTTCTTC,CASSYWGQGSNEQFF
NA,TRBJ2-3,NA,TRBV7-8,TGTGCCAGCAGTCACACAGATACGCAGTATTTT,CASSHTDTQYF
NA,TRBJ1-3,NA,TRBV7-9,TGTGCCAGCAGCTCAGGACAGATCGGAGGAAACACCATATATTTT,CASSSGQIGGNTIYF
NA,TRBJ1-3,NA,TRBV5-1,TGCGCCAGCAGCTTGAAGGGTCCAGCGGACTCTGGAAACACCATATATTTT,CASSLKGPADSGNTIYF
NA,TRBJ2-1,few,TRBV15,TGTGCCACCAGCAGAGATGGACGGGGGAACAATGAGCAGTTCTTC,CATSRDGRGNNEQFF
NA,TRBJ2-3,NA,TRBV30,TGTGCCTGGAAGGGGGGGGGTGGGAGCACAGATACGCAGTATTTT,CAWKGGGGSTDTQYF
TRBD1,TRBJ1-1,NA,TRBV25-1,TGTGCCAGCAGTGAATGGGGGACAGGGGGCGCGTTGAACACTGAAGCTTTCTTT,CASSEWGTGGALNTEAFF
NA,TRBJ2-7,few,TRBV10-1,TGCGCCAGCAGTGAGAGTAGCGAGGTGGCGGGAAGCTACGAGCAGTACTTC,CASSESSEVAGSYEQYF